These 16 T cell receptor beta chains share one sample of origin, sequenced in a study of T cell responses to AZD1222 COVID-19 vaccine. Repertoires were generated with immunoSEQ multiplex PCR, while TCRdb's copy carries only in-frame clones and drops some. The table lists around 130,000 clones, 89% of them singletons. The source was peripheral blood, collected 28 days after the second AZD1222 dose. Receptors were obtained from an adult who received the AZD1222 COVID-19 vaccine.

The V and J genes are TRBV19 and TRBJ1-2, with 8 nucleotides matching TRBD1. Germline CDR1 and CDR2: LNHDA and SQIVND (reference sequence). CDR3 length: 15 residues. Germline trimming cut 2 bases from V and 1 base from J; bases unmatched to any gene: 3. DNA of the CDR3: TGTGCCAGTAGTATACCCGGGACAGGTAACTATGGCTACACCTTC. This codes for CASSIPGTGNYGYTF.

This clone has a handful of counts. The chain is built from TRBV4-1 and TRBJ2-5; TRBD1 might be the D (5 bases). CDR1 and CDR2 (germline): MGHRA, YSYEKL. This CDR3 is built from 16 residues. V gave up 4 bases and J gave up 3 bases, with 18 bases separating them. CDR3 bases: TGCGCCAGCAGCCGCACCCACGTGCAGGGTAAAGAGACCCAGTACTTC. Protein product: CASSRTHVQGKETQYF.

The J gene is TRBJ1-3, the V gene TRBV5-8, with 9 bases that match TRBD1. Trimming removed 0 bases from V and 8 bases from J; junction bases left unmatched: 6. The length of the CDR3 is 15 residues. Germline V gives CDR1 SGHTS, CDR2 YDEGEE. CDR3 loop: CASSLGGTGMDTIYF. The CDR3 DNA follows: TGTGCCAGCAGCTTGGGGGGGACAGGGATGGACACCATATATTTT. Complete variable domain (other parts from reference TRBV5-8 and TRBJ1-3): EAGVTQSPTHLIKTRGQQATLRCSPISGHTSVYWYQQALGLGLQFLLWYDEGEERNRGNFPPRFSGRQFPNYSSELNVNALELEDSALYLCASSLGGTGMDTIYFGEGSWLTVV.

The chain couples TRBV4-3 to TRBJ2-7; D possibly corresponds to TRBD1 (5 bases). Trimming removed 4 bases from V and 2 bases from J, with 9 bases in between. This CDR3 contains 13 residues. Germline V gene lookup returns CDR1 LGHNA and CDR2 YSLEER. CDR3 loop: CASSLGQTYEQYF. The CDR3 bases are TGCGCCAGCAGCCTTGGACAAACCTACGAGCAGTACTTC.

This clone was counted only a few times. This chain uses TRBV7-9 with TRBJ2-3; 7 bases agree with TRBD2. This CDR3 is built from 18 residues. CDR1 and CDR2 (germline): SEHNR, FQNEAQ (reference sequence). Germline trimming cut 3 bases from V and 6 bases from J; bases unmatched to any gene: 18. The CDR3, as DNA: TGTGCCAGCAGCTTCGGTGGAGAGAGAGCGGGACGATGGGATACGCAGTATTTT. Amino acid sequence: CASSFGGERAGRWDTQYF.

The table lists this clone with a few counts. The chain is built from TRBV19 and TRBJ1-1; maybe TRBD1 (6 bases). This CDR3 is 14 amino acids long. Per the germline V gene, CDR1 is LNHDA and CDR2 is SQIVND (reference sequence). The V end was cut by 1 base, the J end by 3 bases, with 9 bases between. In DNA, the CDR3 is TGTGCCAGTAGTATAGCCACAGGGTACACTGAAGCTTTCTTT. Protein sequence: CASSIATGYTEAFF.

The V gene is TRBV19, the J gene TRBJ2-2; tentatively, D is TRBD2 (5 bases). Per the germline V gene, CDR1 is LNHDA and CDR2 is SQIVND (reference sequence). The CDR3 loop spans 15 amino acids. Between the trimmed V and J ends, which lost 5 bases and 5 bases, there was a span of 15 bases. The CDR3 protein is CASSGRSGYTGELFF. In nucleotides, the CDR3 is TGTGCCAGTAGTGGGAGATCCGGGTATACCGGGGAGCTGTTTTTT.

This chain joins TRBV5-5 and TRBJ1-3; TRBD1 might be the D (6 bases). The germline gives CDR1 SGHKS, CDR2 YYEKEE (reference sequence). Trimming took off 0 bases at V and 5 bases at J, with 12 bases between the two ends. The CDR3 totals 15 residues. The CDR3 DNA is TGTGCCAGCAGCTTGGAAACAGGGAAGAGAAACACCATATATTTT. Its translation: CASSLETGKRNTIYF.

This clone has a single count. This chain joins TRBV7-2 and TRBJ1-2; 7 positions agree with TRBD1. Germline values: CDR1 SGHTA, CDR2 FQGNSA. Germline trimming cut 5 bases from V and 0 bases from J; bases unmatched to any gene: 12. The CDR3 is made up of 17 amino acids. The CDR3 here is CASSTRDSLSPNYGYTF. CDR3 DNA sequence: TGTGCCAGCAGCACCCGGGACAGCCTGTCCCCTAACTATGGCTACACCTTC.

This chain uses TRBV7-8 with TRBJ2-7, with D possibly being TRBD1 or TRBD2 (5 bases each). The CDR3 is 15 residues long. Trimming removed 5 bases from V and 2 bases from J, with 16 bases in between. The V gene's germline CDR1 is SGHVS and CDR2 FQNEAQ. In DNA form, the CDR3 reads TGTGCCAGCAGCCACCCATCGGGACGGACCTACGAGCAGTACTTC. Protein product: CASSHPSGRTYEQYF. Looking up the rest from reference TRBV7-8 and TRBJ2-7 gives the full variable domain: GAGVSQSPRYKVAKRGQDVALRCDPISGHVSLFWYQQALGQGPEFLTYFQNEAQLDKSGLPSDRFFAERPEGSVSTLKIQRTQQEDSAVYLCASSHPSGRTYEQYFGPGTRLTVT.

V is TRBV3-1 (or the pseudogene TRBV3-2) and J is TRBJ2-3, with a weak D call TRBD2 (6 bases). The CDR3 runs to 16 residues. CDR1 LGHDT and CDR2 YNNKEL come from the germline V gene (reference sequence). Deletions cut 4 bases from V and 1 base from J, with 15 bases between. CDR3 bases: TGTGCCAGCAGCCCCACCCGGGCTAGCGGCACAGATACGCAGTATTTT. Translated, it gives CASSPTRASGTDTQYF.

CDR3 loop: CASSIGDRLDTGELFF. The CDR3 DNA reads as TGTGCCAGCAGCATAGGGGACAGGCTGGATACCGGGGAGCTGTTTTTT. The chain has TRBV5-4 and TRBJ2-2, with TRBD1 matching 8 bases. Trimming took 4 bases from V and 5 from J; bases not matched to a gene: 10. CDR3 length: 16 residues. Germline CDR1 is SGHNT and CDR2 is YYREEE (reference sequence).

V usage is TRBV7-9 and J usage is TRBJ1-2, with TRBD1 matching over 7 bases. V was clipped by 3 bases and J by 8 bases; unmatched bases: 6. Germline CDR1 reads SEHNR; CDR2 reads FQNEAQ (reference sequence). CDR3 length: 13 amino acids. The CDR3 protein is CASSFEGAQGYTF. The CDR3 coding sequence is TGTGCCAGCAGCTTCGAGGGGGCGCAGGGCTACACCTTC.

Concerning this clone itself: The sample contains more than one DNA sequence encoding this CDR3. CDR3 amino acids: CASSYSGQGGQPQHF. Written as DNA, the CDR3 is TGTGCCAGCAGTTACTCAGGCCAGGGCGGTCAGCCCCAGCATTTT. The chain couples TRBV6-5 to TRBJ1-5; TRBD1 is a possible D gene (5 bases). CDR3 length equals 15 residues. V lost 0 bases and J lost 6, with 12 bases in between. Looked up from germline, CDR1 is MNHEY and CDR2 is SVGAGI.

The chain has TRBV12-3 or TRBV12-4 and TRBJ2-7; a possible D gene is TRBD1 (6 bases). The CDR3 is 12 residues long. V was cut by 6 bases and J by 6 bases, with 12 bases left in between. In DNA form, the CDR3 reads TGTGCCAGCAGCTATACAGGGACCGAGCAGTACTTC. This encodes CASSYTGTEQYF.

This clone turned up a few times. The chain combines TRBV11-2 with TRBJ1-2; D may be TRBD1 (5 bases). The V gene lost 2 bases and the J gene lost 6 bases, with 19 bases spanning the gap. The CDR3 consists of 16 residues. Per germline, CDR1 SGHAT and CDR2 FQNNGV. The CDR3 sequence is CASSLPQGAGNHGYTF. CDR3 DNA sequence: TGTGCCAGCAGCTTACCCCAAGGGGCTGGAAACCATGGCTACACCTTC.